These T cell receptor beta chains were read from a single sample in a study of read filtering for tumor transcriptome and immune sequencing. TCRdb re-analysed the reads in MiXCR, keeping a single row per CDR3 protein. Of tens of thousands of distinct CDR3 sequences in the sample, roughly an eighth were seen once. The sequenced material came from a population of CD138-negative cells sorted from bone marrow. The receptors were sampled from a donor aged 40 or over with multiple myeloma. Each CDR3 is given with its conserved first and last residue. The D gene is left open where the match is weak. The size of a clone is reported for some rows only, either as once, few or many, or as a class for expanded clones.

abundance: many
j_gene: TRBJ2-2
v_gene: TRBV3-1
d_gene: .
CDR3nt: TGTGCCAGCAGCCAGGCTGTCAGGGGTTTCGCCGGGGAGCTGTTTTTT
CDR3aa: CASSQAVRGFAGELFF

abundance: many
j_gene: TRBJ2-7
v_gene: TRBV6-6
d_gene: .
CDR3nt: TGTGCCAGCAGTCACTGGGGCAGGGTCGCCGAGCAGTACTTC
CDR3aa: CASSHWGRVAEQYF

abundance: many
j_gene: TRBJ2-7
v_gene: TRBV11-3
d_gene: .
CDR3nt: TGTGCCAGCAGCCCTGGGGGGACGTTCTCCTACGAGCAGTACTTC
CDR3aa: CASSPGGTFSYEQYF

abundance: many
j_gene: TRBJ1-2
v_gene: TRBV29-1
d_gene: TRBD1
CDR3nt: TGCAGCGTTGAGGACAGGGAGGACTATGGCTACACCTTC
CDR3aa: CSVEDREDYGYTF

abundance: many
j_gene: TRBJ1-6
v_gene: TRBV9
d_gene: TRBD1
CDR3nt: TGTGCCAGCAGCACCAACAGGGGCGGTAATTCACCCCTCCACTTT
CDR3aa: CASSTNRGGNSPLHF

abundance: many
j_gene: TRBJ1-2
v_gene: TRBV2
d_gene: .
CDR3nt: TGTGCCAGCAGGGAAGGTCTGACAGATAACTATGGCTACACCTTC
CDR3aa: CASREGLTDNYGYTF

abundance: many
j_gene: TRBJ1-5
v_gene: TRBV9
d_gene: TRBD1
CDR3nt: TGTGCCAGCAGCCCTTTGGGAGGGGGCGATGGACAGCCCCAGCATTTT
CDR3aa: CASSPLGGGDGQPQHF

abundance: many
j_gene: TRBJ2-7
v_gene: TRBV9
d_gene: TRBD1
CDR3nt: TGTGCCAGCAGCGGGACAGGGGACGAGCAGTACTTC
CDR3aa: CASSGTGDEQYF

abundance: many
j_gene: TRBJ2-5
v_gene: TRBV9
d_gene: TRBD2
CDR3nt: TGTGCCAGCAGCGTAGTGGGACTAGCCGCCCCGGAGACCCAGTACTTC
CDR3aa: CASSVVGLAAPETQYF

abundance: .
j_gene: TRBJ2-1
v_gene: TRBV29-1
d_gene: TRBD2
CDR3nt: TGCAGCGTTCAAAGTAAGCGGGAGGGCCAGGATGAGCAGTTCTTC
CDR3aa: CSVQSKREGQDEQFF

abundance: many
j_gene: TRBJ2-5
v_gene: TRBV29-1
d_gene: TRBD2
CDR3nt: TGCAGCGTTGAGGGACTAGCGGGACGAGTCCAAGAGACCCAGTACTTC
CDR3aa: CSVEGLAGRVQETQYF

abundance: many
j_gene: TRBJ2-3
v_gene: TRBV27
d_gene: .
CDR3nt: TGTGCCAGCAGTGCCAGATTTGATACGCAGTATTTT
CDR3aa: CASSARFDTQYF

abundance: many
j_gene: TRBJ1-4
v_gene: TRBV18
d_gene: TRBD1
CDR3nt: TGTGCCAGCTCACCGTGGGGACAGGGCGATGAAAAACTGTTTTTT
CDR3aa: CASSPWGQGDEKLFF

abundance: many
j_gene: TRBJ2-7
v_gene: TRBV6-2/TRBV6-3
d_gene: TRBD2
CDR3nt: TGTGCCAGCAGTTACTCTGGACTAGCGGGCGCATCCTACGAGCAGTACTTC
CDR3aa: CASSYSGLAGASYEQYF

abundance: many
j_gene: TRBJ2-1
v_gene: TRBV5-1
d_gene: .
CDR3nt: TGCGCCAGCAGCCCGGGATCGAGCAATGAGCAGTTCTTC
CDR3aa: CASSPGSSNEQFF

abundance: many
j_gene: TRBJ2-5
v_gene: TRBV20-1
d_gene: .
CDR3nt: TGCAGTGCTAAAGGACAGGAGACCCAGTACTTC
CDR3aa: CSAKGQETQYF